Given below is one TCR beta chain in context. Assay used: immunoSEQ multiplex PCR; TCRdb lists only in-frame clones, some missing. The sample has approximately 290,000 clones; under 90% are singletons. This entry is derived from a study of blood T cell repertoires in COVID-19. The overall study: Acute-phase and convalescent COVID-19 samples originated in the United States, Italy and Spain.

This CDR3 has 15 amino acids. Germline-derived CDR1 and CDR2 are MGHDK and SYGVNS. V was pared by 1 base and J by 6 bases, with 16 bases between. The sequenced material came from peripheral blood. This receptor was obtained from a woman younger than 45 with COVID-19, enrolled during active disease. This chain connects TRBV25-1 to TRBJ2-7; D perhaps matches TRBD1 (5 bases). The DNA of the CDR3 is TGTGCCAGCAGTGAATCCGAGACAGAGCCTTCCGAGCAGTACTTC. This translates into CASSESETEPSEQYF.